This TCR beta chain stems from a study of naive and memory T cell subsets. Regarding this clonotype: The antigen is unknown.

Study-wide results and caveats: Diversity fell and Gini index rose from naive through CM, EM, EMRA.

Germline V CDR1 and CDR2: MNHNS, SASEGT. The CDR3 sequence is 15 residues long. V dropped 2 bases and J dropped 8 bases, with 15 bases sitting between them. Two oligonucleotides, mixed equimolar, formed the beta constant-region primer covering TRBC1 and TRBC2. Four rounds of PCR amplified the ligated cDNA using nested alpha and beta constant-region primers plus SP2. A 12-nucleotide UMI and the SP2 primer were added to the cDNA 3' end by oligonucleotide ligation. A single record per CDR3 protein comes from TCRdb applying MiXCR to the UMI-ligation and nested PCR reads. This table has under 35,000 distinct CDR3 sequences, 15% to 20% appearing once.

Sequences were obtained from effector memory CD4+ T cells from blood. The subset here: effector memory, CD45RA- CD27-. The rearrangement links TRBV6-1 to TRBJ1-4; possible D gene TRBD1, 6 bases. This TCR was sampled from a human donor in good health. Here the CDR3 reads CASSEQAGEGEKLFF. DNA of the CDR3: TGTGCCAGCAGTGAACAGGCAGGGGAGGGAGAAAAACTGTTTTTT.